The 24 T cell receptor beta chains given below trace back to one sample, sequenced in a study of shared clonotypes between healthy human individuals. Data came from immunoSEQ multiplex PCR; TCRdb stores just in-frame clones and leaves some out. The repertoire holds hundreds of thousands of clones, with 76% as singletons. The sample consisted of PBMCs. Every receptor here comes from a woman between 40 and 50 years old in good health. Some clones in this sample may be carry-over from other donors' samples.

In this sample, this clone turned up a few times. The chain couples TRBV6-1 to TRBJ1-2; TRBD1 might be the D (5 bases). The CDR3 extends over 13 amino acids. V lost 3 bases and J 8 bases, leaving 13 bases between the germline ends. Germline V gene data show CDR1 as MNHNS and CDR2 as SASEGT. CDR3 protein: CASSDLAGIGYTF. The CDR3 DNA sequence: TGTGCCAGCAGTGATTTAGCAGGGATCGGCTACACCTTC.

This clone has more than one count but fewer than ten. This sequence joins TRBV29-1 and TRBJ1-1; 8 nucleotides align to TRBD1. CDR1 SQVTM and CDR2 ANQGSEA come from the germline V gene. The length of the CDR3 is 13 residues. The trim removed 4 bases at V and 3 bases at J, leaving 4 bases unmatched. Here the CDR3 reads CSVGRGPDTEAFF. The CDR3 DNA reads TGCAGCGTTGGCAGGGGGCCGGACACTGAAGCTTTCTTT. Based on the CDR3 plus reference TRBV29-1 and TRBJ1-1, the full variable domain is SAVISQKPSRDICQRGTSLTIQCQVDSQVTMMFWYRQQPGQSLTLIATANQGSEATYESGFVIDKFPISRPNLTFSTLTVSNMSPEDSSIYLCSVGRGPDTEAFFGQGTRLTVV.

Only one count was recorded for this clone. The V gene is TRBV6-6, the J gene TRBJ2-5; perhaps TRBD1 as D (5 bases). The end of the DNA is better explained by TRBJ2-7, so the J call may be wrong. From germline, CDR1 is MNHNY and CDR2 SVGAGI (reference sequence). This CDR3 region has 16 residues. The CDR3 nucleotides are TGTGCCAGCAGTCTCCTAATACAGGTTACCTCCTACGAGCAGTACTTC. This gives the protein CASSLLIQVTSYEQYF.

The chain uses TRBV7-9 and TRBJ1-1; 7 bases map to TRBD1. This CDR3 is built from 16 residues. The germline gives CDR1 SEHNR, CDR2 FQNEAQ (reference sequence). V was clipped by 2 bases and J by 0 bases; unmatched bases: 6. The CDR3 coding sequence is TGTGCCAGCAGCTTAAGGCAGGGGGTTGTGAACACTGAAGCTTTCTTT. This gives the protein CASSLRQGVVNTEAFF.

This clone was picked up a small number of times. CDR3 in DNA: TGTGCCAGCAGCTCCCGGACTAGCGGGAGTGGGGATGAGCAGTTCTTC. This codes for CASSSRTSGSGDEQFF. The chain recombines TRBV7-8 with TRBJ2-1; 13 bases fit TRBD2. Germline V CDR1 and CDR2: SGHVS, FQNEAQ. The CDR3 extends over 16 amino acids. The V and J ends lost 4 bases and 8 bases, in that order; junction bases with no gene match: 8.

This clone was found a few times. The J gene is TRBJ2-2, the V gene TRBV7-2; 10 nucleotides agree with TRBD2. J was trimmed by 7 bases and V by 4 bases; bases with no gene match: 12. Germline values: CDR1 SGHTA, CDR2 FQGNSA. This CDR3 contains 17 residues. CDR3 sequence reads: CASSSQLAGVLSGELFF. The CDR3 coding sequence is TGTGCCAGCAGCTCCCAGCTAGCGGGAGTTCTTAGCGGGGAGCTGTTTTTT.

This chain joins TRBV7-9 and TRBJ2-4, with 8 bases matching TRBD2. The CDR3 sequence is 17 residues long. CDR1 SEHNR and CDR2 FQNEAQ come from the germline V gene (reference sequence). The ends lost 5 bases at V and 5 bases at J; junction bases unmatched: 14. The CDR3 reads CASSAIRGGRLENIQYF. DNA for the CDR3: TGTGCCAGCAGCGCGATTCGCGGGGGGCGTTTGGAAAACATTCAGTACTTC.

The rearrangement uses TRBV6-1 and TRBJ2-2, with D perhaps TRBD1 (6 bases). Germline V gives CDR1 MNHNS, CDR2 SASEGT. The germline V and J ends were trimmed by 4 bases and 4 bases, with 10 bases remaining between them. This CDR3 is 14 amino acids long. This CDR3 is CASSARTATGELFF. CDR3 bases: TGTGCCAGCAGTGCTAGGACAGCCACCGGGGAGCTGTTTTTT.

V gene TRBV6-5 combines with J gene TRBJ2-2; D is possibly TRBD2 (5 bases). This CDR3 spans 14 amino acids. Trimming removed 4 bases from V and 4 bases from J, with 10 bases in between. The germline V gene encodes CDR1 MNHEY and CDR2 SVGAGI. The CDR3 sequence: CASSLSGTTGELFF. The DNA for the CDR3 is TGTGCCAGCAGTTTAAGCGGAACCACCGGGGAGCTGTTTTTT.

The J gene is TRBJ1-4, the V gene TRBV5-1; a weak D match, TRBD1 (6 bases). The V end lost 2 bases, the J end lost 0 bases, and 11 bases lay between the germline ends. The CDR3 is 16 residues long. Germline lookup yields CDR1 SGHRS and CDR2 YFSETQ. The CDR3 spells CASSFAGTTTNEKLFF. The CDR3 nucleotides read TGCGCCAGCAGCTTCGCCGGGACAACAACTAATGAAAAACTGTTTTTT.

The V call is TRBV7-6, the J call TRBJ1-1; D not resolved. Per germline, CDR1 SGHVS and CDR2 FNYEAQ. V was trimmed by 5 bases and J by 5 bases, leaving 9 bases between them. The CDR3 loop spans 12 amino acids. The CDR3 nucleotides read TGTGCCAGCAGCCAACCGGGTACTGAAGCTTTCTTT. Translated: CASSQPGTEAFF.

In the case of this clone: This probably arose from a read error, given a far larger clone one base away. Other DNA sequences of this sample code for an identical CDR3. CDR3 coding DNA: TGTGCCTGGAGCACAAGCACGGATACGCAGTATTTT. Protein sequence: CAWSTSTDTQYF. V is TRBV30 and J is TRBJ2-3; D is unresolved. From germline, CDR1 is GTSNPN and CDR2 SVGIG (reference sequence). The CDR3 is made up of 12 amino acids. The variable domain in full, completed from reference TRBV30 and TRBJ2-3, reads SQTIHQWPATLVQPVGSPLSLECTVEGTSNPNLYWYRQAAGRGLQLLFYSVGIGQISSEVPQNLSASRPQDRQFILSSKKLLLSDSGFYLCAWSTSTDTQYFGPGTRLTVL.

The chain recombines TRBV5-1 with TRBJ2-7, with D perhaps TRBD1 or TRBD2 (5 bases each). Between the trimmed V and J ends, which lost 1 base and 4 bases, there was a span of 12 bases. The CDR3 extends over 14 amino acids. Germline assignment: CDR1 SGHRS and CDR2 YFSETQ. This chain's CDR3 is CASSLQGTDYEQYF. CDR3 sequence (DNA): TGCGCCAGCAGCTTGCAAGGGACGGATTACGAGCAGTACTTC.

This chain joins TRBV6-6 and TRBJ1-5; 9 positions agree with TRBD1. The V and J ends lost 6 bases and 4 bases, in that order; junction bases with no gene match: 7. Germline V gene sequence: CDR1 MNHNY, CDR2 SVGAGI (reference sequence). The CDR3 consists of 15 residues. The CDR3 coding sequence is TGTGCCAGCAGACCCCTCGACAGGGGGAATCAGCCCCAGCATTTT. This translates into CASRPLDRGNQPQHF.

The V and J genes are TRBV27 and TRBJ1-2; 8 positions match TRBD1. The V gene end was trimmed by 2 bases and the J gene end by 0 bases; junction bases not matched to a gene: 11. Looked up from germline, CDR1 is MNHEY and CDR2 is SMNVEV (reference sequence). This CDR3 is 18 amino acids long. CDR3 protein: CASSLARQGFSPNYGYTF. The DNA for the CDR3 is TGTGCCAGCAGTTTAGCCCGACAGGGGTTTAGTCCTAACTATGGCTACACCTTC.

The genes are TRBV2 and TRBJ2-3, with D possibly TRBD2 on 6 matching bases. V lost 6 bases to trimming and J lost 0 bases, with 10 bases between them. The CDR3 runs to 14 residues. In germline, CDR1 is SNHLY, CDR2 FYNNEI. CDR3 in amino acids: CASRLAPSTDTQYF. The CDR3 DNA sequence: TGTGCCAGCAGGCTAGCGCCTAGCACAGATACGCAGTATTTT.

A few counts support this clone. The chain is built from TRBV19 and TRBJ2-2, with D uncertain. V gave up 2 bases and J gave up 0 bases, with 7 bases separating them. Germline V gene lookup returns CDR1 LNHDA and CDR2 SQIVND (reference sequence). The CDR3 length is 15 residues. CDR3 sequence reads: CASSIRSANTGELFF. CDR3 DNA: TGTGCCAGTAGTATAAGGAGCGCGAACACCGGGGAGCTGTTTTTT.

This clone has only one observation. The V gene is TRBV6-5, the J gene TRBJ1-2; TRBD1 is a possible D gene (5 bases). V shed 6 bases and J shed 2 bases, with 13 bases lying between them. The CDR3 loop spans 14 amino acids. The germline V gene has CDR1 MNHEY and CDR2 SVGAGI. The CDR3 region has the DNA TGTGCCAGCAGACCCGGGACGATGAACTATGGCTACACCTTC. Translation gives CASRPGTMNYGYTF.

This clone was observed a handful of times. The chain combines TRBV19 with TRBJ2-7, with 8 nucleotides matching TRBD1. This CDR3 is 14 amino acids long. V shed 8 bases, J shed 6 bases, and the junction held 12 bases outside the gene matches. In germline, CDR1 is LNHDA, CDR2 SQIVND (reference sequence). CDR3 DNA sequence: TGTGCCAGTTCCATCGGGACAGGACCTTTCGAGCAGTACTTC. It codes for CASSIGTGPFEQYF.

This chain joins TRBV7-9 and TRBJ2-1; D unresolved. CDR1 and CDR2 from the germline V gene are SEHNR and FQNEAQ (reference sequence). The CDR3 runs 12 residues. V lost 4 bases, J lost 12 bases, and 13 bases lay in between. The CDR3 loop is CASSSVGLGQFF. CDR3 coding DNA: TGTGCCAGCAGCTCCGTAGGCCTAGGGCAGTTCTTC.

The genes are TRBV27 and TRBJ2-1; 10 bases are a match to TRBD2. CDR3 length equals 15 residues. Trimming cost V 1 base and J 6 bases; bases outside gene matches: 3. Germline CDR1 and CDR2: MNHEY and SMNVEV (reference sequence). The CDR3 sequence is CASSLLAGGPNEQFF. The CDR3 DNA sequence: TGTGCCAGCAGTTTATTAGCGGGGGGCCCCAATGAGCAGTTCTTC.

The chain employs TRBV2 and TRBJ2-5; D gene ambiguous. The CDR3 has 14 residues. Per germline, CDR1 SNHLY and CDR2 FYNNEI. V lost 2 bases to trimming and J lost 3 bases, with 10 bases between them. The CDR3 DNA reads TGTGCCAGCAGTGAACAGGCATATAAAGAGACCCAGTACTTC. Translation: CASSEQAYKETQYF.

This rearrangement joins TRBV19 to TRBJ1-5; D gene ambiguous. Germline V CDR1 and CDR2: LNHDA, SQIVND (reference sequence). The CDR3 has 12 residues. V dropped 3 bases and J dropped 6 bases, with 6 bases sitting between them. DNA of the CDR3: TGTGCCAGTAGTATGTGGGGTCAGCCCCAGCATTTT. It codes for CASSMWGQPQHF. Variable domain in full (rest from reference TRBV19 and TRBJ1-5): DGGITQSPKYLFRKEGQNVTLSCEQNLNHDAMYWYRQDPGQGLRLIYYSQIVNDFQKGDIAEGYSVSREKKESFPLTVTSAQKNPTAFYLCASSMWGQPQHFGDGTRLSIL.

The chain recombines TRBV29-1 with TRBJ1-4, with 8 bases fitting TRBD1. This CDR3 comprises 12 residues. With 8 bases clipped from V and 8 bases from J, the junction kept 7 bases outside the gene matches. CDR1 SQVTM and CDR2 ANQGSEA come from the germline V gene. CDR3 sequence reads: CSYYGQGEKLFF. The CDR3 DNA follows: TGCAGCTACTATGGACAGGGAGAAAAACTGTTTTTT.